These 9 T cell receptor beta chains were sequenced from one sample in a study of T cell responses to AZD1222 COVID-19 vaccine. Generated by immunoSEQ multiplex PCR, the TCRdb table keeps only in-frame clones and is missing some. The sample has 150,000 or so clones, over 80% seen once; the top ten hold 3.8%. The sample consisted of peripheral blood, taken 28 days after the second AZD1222 dose. These receptor sequences come from an adult who received the AZD1222 COVID-19 vaccine.

The genes are TRBV6-6 and TRBJ1-1, with D perhaps TRBD1 (6 bases). V was shortened by 6 bases and J by 1 base, with 9 bases between the two germline ends. The CDR3 consists of 13 residues. The germline V gene has CDR1 MNHNY and CDR2 SVGAGI (reference sequence). The CDR3 is CASSDRWNTEAFF. The CDR3 bases are TGTGCCAGCAGCGACAGGTGGAACACTGAAGCTTTCTTT.

V is TRBV29-1 and J is TRBJ2-5; the D gene is possibly TRBD1 (6 bases). V lost 7 bases and J 4 bases, leaving 13 bases between the germline ends. Germline loops: CDR1 SQVTM, CDR2 ANQGSEA. The CDR3 covers 12 residues. CDR3 bases: TGCAGCGCAATGATAGGGGGAGAGACCCAGTACTTC. This codes for CSAMIGGETQYF.

This chain joins TRBV29-1 and TRBJ2-1; TRBD2 matches at 9 bases. The CDR3 spans 14 residues. Germline V gene lookup returns CDR1 SQVTM and CDR2 ANQGSEA. Germline trimming cut 6 bases from V and 3 bases from J; bases unmatched to any gene: 6. The CDR3 DNA is TGCAGCGTCGAACTTAGCGGGGGCTACAATGAGCAGTTCTTC. This translates into CSVELSGGYNEQFF.

The V gene is TRBV7-9, the J gene TRBJ1-1; the D gene is possibly TRBD1 (5 bases). The germline CDR1 and CDR2 sequences are SEHNR and FQNEAQ (reference sequence). The V gene lost 3 bases and the J gene lost 0 bases, with 8 bases spanning the gap. The CDR3 sequence is 14 residues long. The CDR3 sequence is CASSFGGMNTEAFF. The CDR3, as DNA: TGTGCCAGCAGCTTCGGGGGGATGAACACTGAAGCTTTCTTT.

This clone is a singleton in its sample. The chain is built from TRBV6-1 and TRBJ2-3, with TRBD2 matching 13 bases. V lost 4 bases and J lost 1; bases outside the gene matches: 5. Germline-derived CDR1 and CDR2 are MNHNS and SASEGT. This CDR3 has 17 amino acids. The chain's CDR3 is CASSGTSGGSGTDTQYF. The CDR3 DNA is TGTGCCAGCAGTGGGACTAGCGGGGGATCTGGCACAGATACGCAGTATTTT.

The V gene is TRBV3-1 (or the pseudogene TRBV3-2), the J gene TRBJ1-5; D is undetermined. The CDR3 totals 18 residues. From germline, CDR1 is LGHDT and CDR2 YNNKEL (reference sequence). V was trimmed by 4 bases and J by 1 base, leaving 20 bases between them. The CDR3 nucleotides read TGTGCCAGCAGCCCCCTCTACATCGGACGGGGAAGCAATCAGCCCCAGCATTTT. Translating it yields CASSPLYIGRGSNQPQHF.

The rearrangement joins TRBV5-4 to TRBJ1-6; the D is unclear. Germline V lookup: CDR1 SGHNT, CDR2 YYREEE (reference sequence). V lost 2 bases to trimming and J lost 5 bases, with 8 bases between them. This CDR3 has 14 amino acids. CDR3 bases: TGTGCCAGCAGCTTTTCCAGGAATAATTCACCCCTCCACTTT. Its protein product is CASSFSRNNSPLHF.

The V call is TRBV11-2, the J call TRBJ1-4; D unresolved. The CDR3 runs 14 residues. Per germline, CDR1 SGHAT and CDR2 FQNNGV. V lost 5 bases and J lost 3, with 10 bases in between. In nucleotides, the CDR3 is TGTGCCAGCAGCCTTCGGGGTCCTAATGAAAAACTGTTTTTT. Its protein product is CASSLRGPNEKLFF.

V is TRBV5-1 and J is TRBJ2-5; either TRBD1 or TRBD2 may supply D (5 bases each). V lost 3 bases, J lost 1 base, and 10 bases lay in between. Per germline, CDR1 SGHRS and CDR2 YFSETQ. The CDR3 runs to 14 residues. CDR3 residues: CASSSGTGQETQYF. The DNA for the CDR3 is TGCGCCAGCAGCTCCGGGACGGGCCAAGAGACCCAGTACTTC.